The clone carrying this T cell receptor beta chain was observed a handful of times. Antigen unknown. The germline V and J ends were trimmed by 3 bases and 18 bases, with 15 bases remaining between them. This CDR3 is built from 12 residues. What the library attached to individual cDNA molecules were unique molecular identifiers. TCRdb reanalysed the RACE reads using MiXCR and keeps one entry per CDR3 protein. The data contain a few hundred thousand distinct CDR3 sequences, roughly 7.7% of them singletons. The time point denotes: pre-sensitization, week 0. This sample's treatment: therapeutic diphenylcyclopropenone sensitization with weekly scalp DPC. Donors, patients with alopecia ranging from 18 to 70 years old and judged suitable for DPC, provided samples. It was unfractionated whole blood from which total RNA was extracted. This entry is derived from a study of human T cells and chemical hapten exposure. The study, taken as a whole, reports: TCRs exceeding a frequency of 1 in 1000 stayed unchanged under DPC sensitization.

J is TRBJ1-6 and V is TRBV12-3 or TRBV12-4; TRBD1 is a possible D gene (5 bases). The TCR originated in a man in his late teens or twenties with alopecia areata. Some clones in this sample may be carry-over from other donors' samples. Sample: whole blood, taken in connection with sensitization to the hapten diphenylcyclopropenone (DPC). The CDR3 nucleotides are TGTGCCAGCAGTTTTCCGGGGCGGACCCGCCACTTT. Protein product: CASSFPGRTRHF.